Given below is one T cell receptor (beta chain) in context. Its antigen specificity is not known. No base quality values were provided; no much bigger clone lies one nucleotide off. Collaborating institutions collected whole blood in K2EDTA tubes following their own protocols. For TCRbeta analysis, collaborators shipped samples as frozen whole blood, isolated PBMCs, or DNA extracted from either of those sample types. The CDR3 measures 15 amino acids from cysteine to phenylalanine. Only the CDR3 DNA is retained, 45 bases long and in frame from the first base. Relative to germline, V is 3 bases shorter and J is 5 bases shorter, with 15 bases between their ends. According to the germline V gene, CDR1 reads KGHDR and CDR2 reads SFDVKD. The sample originates from a study of blood T cell repertoires in COVID-19 (dated by TCRdb to the early 2020s). Some background on the complete study: Samples covering the acute and convalescent phases of COVID-19 were provided by collaborators in the United States, Italy and Spain. The prospective study material was composed of cDNA or gDNA derived from T cells, B-cell-depleted T cells, or PBMCs. The dataset comprised deeply sampled blood TCRbeta repertoires from subjects exposed to, actively infected with, or recovered from COVID-19. The repertoires were released in a freely available public database meant as a resource for research on the immune response to SARS-CoV-2. The samples were drawn from the first 160 participants of the ongoing ImmuneRACE study and from 1,200 or so subjects provided by 6 global collaborators. The sample metadata nearly always contained a de-identified subject ID, COVID-19 status, age in years and sex. Where available, HLA class I and class II types were taken from metadata supplied by the sample provider and were not determined by assay-based typing.

The immunoSEQ Assay, a bias-controlled multiplex PCR, was used to amplify TCRbeta CDR3 regions from genomic DNA. On the authors' methods: The number of nucleated cells in each sample was estimated from the amplification of reference gene primers within the assay. To quantify the absolute abundance of each unique TCRbeta CDR3 rearrangement, sequence reads were collapsed and filtered. For each sample, productive Simpson clonality was calculated as the square root of Simpson's diversity index across productive rearrangements. The immuneACCESS repertoire file appears here via TCRdb, limited to in-frame rearrangements. These files lack a portion of the clones; in checked studies, under half of the deficit traces to unresolved V genes, and the cause of the others is not known. V, J and clone size derive from that table, while D and trimming were established from the DNA sequence. The sample has around 300,000 clones on record, approximately 90% of them singletons. The ten largest clones represent about 3% of the sample.

Overall study results and their limits: Clinical and demographic metadata were provided uncurated, with the amount varying by source and participant.

The V and J genes are TRBV24-1 and TRBJ1-1; the D gene is perhaps TRBD1, from 5 matching bases. Material for sequencing was peripheral blood. The clonotype was recovered from a woman under 40 with active or convalescent COVID-19. CDR3 protein: CATSDNQGGGTEAFF. DNA sequence: TGTGCCACCAGTGATAATCAGGGAGGAGGAACTGAAGCTTTCTTT.